This T cell receptor (beta chain) was observed in a study of blood T cell repertoires in COVID-19. About the study: Acute and convalescent COVID-19 samples came from the United States, Italy and Spain. T cells, B-cell-depleted T cells, or PBMCs provided the cDNA or gDNA that served as material.

Germline V gene sequence: CDR1 SGHDT, CDR2 YYEEEE. The CDR3 spans 15 residues. Trimming took 4 bases from V and 4 from J; bases not matched to a gene: 6. How the authors handled the data: Quantification of nucleated cells was approximated via reference gene primer amplification. Produced via immunoSEQ multiplex PCR; TCRdb's table is partial and in-frame only. The DNA gave D and trimming, while V, J and clone size come from that table. This table has about 220,000 clones, 80% appearing once. The rearrangement uses TRBV5-6 and TRBJ2-7; 12 bases match TRBD1. The source of this sequence is a human donor in a cohort sampled during active COVID-19. Sequencing was performed on peripheral blood. CDR3 coding DNA: TGTGCCAGCAGCCAGTGGGGACAGGGGGCATACGAGCAGTACTTC. This codes for CASSQWGQGAYEQYF.